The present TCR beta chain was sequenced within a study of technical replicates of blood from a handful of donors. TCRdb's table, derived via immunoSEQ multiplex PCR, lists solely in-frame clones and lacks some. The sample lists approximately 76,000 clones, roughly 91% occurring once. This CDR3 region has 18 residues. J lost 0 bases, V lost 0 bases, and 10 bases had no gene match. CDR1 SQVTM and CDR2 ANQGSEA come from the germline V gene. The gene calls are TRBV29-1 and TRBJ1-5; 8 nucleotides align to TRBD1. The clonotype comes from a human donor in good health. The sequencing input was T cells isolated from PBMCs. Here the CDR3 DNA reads TGCAGCGTTGAAGATTCCACAGGGGGACGTTATAGCAATCAGCCCCAGCATTTT. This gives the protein CSVEDSTGGRYSNQPQHF.